These 8 T cell receptor beta chains were sequenced from one sample in a study of CD8 T cells in ankylosing spondylitis (TCRdb year 2017). Findings and caveats that apply to the study as a whole: A TCR beta motif of 8 or 9 highly homologous amino acid variants appeared characteristic of blood from ankylosing spondylitis patients.

The library was built by means of 5' RACE. The listed sequencing device is Illumina HiSeq 2500. Starting from the raw public reads, TCRdb applied fastp trimming at Q25, assembled clones with MiXCR and retained in-frame beta chains. Identical CDR3 protein sequences are pooled into one entry, listed with their most common genes and DNA. The sample table shows roughly 400,000 distinct CDR3 sequences, and about 20% are seen once. About a sixth of the sample is taken by the ten largest. No cognate antigen is known for these TCRs. The specimen sequenced was blood, either unsorted or a sorted T cell fraction (not recorded which). These receptors were obtained from a male donor with ankylosing spondylitis.

This chain uses TRBV20-1 with TRBJ1-1, with D uncertain. The CDR3 totals 13 residues. V lost 4 bases, J lost 4 bases, and 13 bases lay in between. Looked up from germline, CDR1 is DFQATT and CDR2 is SNEGSKA (reference sequence). CDR3 sequence (DNA): TGCAGTGCTAAGCCGAATACCCTCACTGAAGCTTTCTTT. This codes for CSAKPNTLTEAFF.

The rearrangement uses TRBV9 and TRBJ2-1, with TRBD2 matching 9 bases. The CDR3 is 16 residues long. Germline assignment: CDR1 SGDLS and CDR2 YYNGEE. The J segment lost 4 bases and the V segment lost 0 bases, leaving 5 bases of the junction unmatched. CDR3 sequence: CASSVGGREGYNEQFF. As DNA, the CDR3 is TGTGCCAGCAGCGTAGGGGGGCGGGAGGGATACAATGAGCAGTTCTTC.

The gene calls are TRBV5-1 and TRBJ1-2; 10 bases line up with TRBD1. With 4 bases clipped from V and 8 bases from J, the junction kept 14 bases outside the gene matches. The CDR3 spans 16 residues. CDR1 is SGHRS, CDR2 YFSETQ, per germline. DNA of the CDR3: TGCGCCAGCAGCCCGGTGGAGTCCGGGACAGGGGACGGCTACACCTTC. Amino acids: CASSPVESGTGDGYTF.

This clonotype was recorded once. The chain combines TRBV11-2 with TRBJ2-2; D unresolved. V lost 5 bases and J 0 bases, leaving 10 bases between the germline ends. The CDR3 loop spans 15 amino acids. CDR1 is SGHAT and CDR2 is FQNNGV in the germline V gene. The CDR3 DNA reads as TGTGCCAGCAGCCACCCCCTAGCGAACACCGGGGAGCTGTTTTTT. Residues: CASSHPLANTGELFF.

The V call is TRBV20-1, the J call TRBJ2-3; TRBD2 agrees at 7 bases. This CDR3 is built from 14 residues. CDR1 is DFQATT and CDR2 is SNEGSKA in the germline V gene (reference sequence). The V and J ends lost 6 bases and 1 base, in that order; junction bases with no gene match: 7. This chain's CDR3 is CSALTSSGTDTQYF. The DNA of the CDR3 is TGCAGTGCCCTGACTAGCTCAGGCACAGATACGCAGTATTTT.

The J gene is TRBJ2-6, the V gene TRBV3-1; 12 nucleotides match TRBD1. The CDR3 consists of 17 residues. V shed 4 bases, J shed 2 bases, and the junction held 3 bases outside the gene matches. Germline loops: CDR1 LGHDT, CDR2 YNNKEL (reference sequence). The CDR3 spells CASSPGQGAAGANVLTF. The CDR3 DNA reads as TGTGCCAGCAGCCCGGGACAGGGGGCGGCTGGGGCCAACGTCCTGACTTTC.

This clonotype was observed a handful of times. The gene calls are TRBV7-8 and TRBJ2-3; D unclear. Germline V gene sequence: CDR1 SGHVS, CDR2 FQNEAQ. The CDR3 is made up of 16 amino acids. V lost 2 bases and J 3 bases, leaving 15 bases between the germline ends. The CDR3 DNA reads as TGTGCCAGCAGCTTAACGGTTCCAACAAGAACAGATACGCAGTATTTT. The encoded protein is CASSLTVPTRTDTQYF.

The chain couples TRBV7-3 to TRBJ1-2; 11 bases line up with TRBD1. The length of the CDR3 is 17 residues. V was clipped by 7 bases and J by 0 bases; unmatched bases: 10. Germline V gene sequence: CDR1 SGHTA, CDR2 FQGTGA. The CDR3 nucleotides read TGTGCCAGCATTTCTGGGGACAGGGGGTGTTCTAACTATGGCTACACCTTC. It specifies CASISGDRGCSNYGYTF.